The subject of this entry is one TCR beta chain. Other DNA sequences from this sample encode an identical CDR3 as well. These data come from a study of blood T cell repertoires in COVID-19. The wider study: PBMCs, B-cell-depleted T cells, or T cells provided the cDNA or gDNA that made up the material.

Germline CDR1 is SGDLS and CDR2 is YYNGEE. The trim removed 2 bases at V and 7 bases at J, leaving 2 bases unmatched. The CDR3 consists of 14 residues. Allocation to cohorts depended on clinical history reported by the participants. Donors of Cohort 3 who recovered were those that had two negative PCRs, clearance, or symptom resolution. In the authors' workflow: Reference gene primer amplification yielded estimated nucleated cell counts. Produced via immunoSEQ multiplex PCR; TCRdb's table is partial and in-frame only. V and J calls and clone size are given by that table; D and trimming were obtained from the DNA. The table records around 300,000 clones, 80% to 90% of them present only once.

Sequenced: PBMCs or T cells enriched from blood (not recorded which). The TCR comes from a man in his thirties or forties who had recovered from COVID-19. The gene calls are TRBV9 and TRBJ1-6, with 8 bases aligning to TRBD1. The CDR3 coding sequence is TGTGCCAGCAGCGTGGGACAGGCAAATTCACCCCTCCACTTT. Translated: CASSVGQANSPLHF.